One T cell receptor (beta chain) is described in this entry. This sample is drawn from a study of technical replicates of blood from several donors. This table comes from immunoSEQ multiplex PCR, and its TCRdb copy is limited to in-frame clones, with some not included. The repertoire holds 56,000 or so clones, with 90% to 95% as singletons. Germline loops: CDR1 SEHNR, CDR2 FQNEAQ (reference sequence). The CDR3 covers 15 residues. The V gene end was trimmed by 4 bases and the J gene end by 4 bases; junction bases not matched to a gene: 6. This TCR came from a human donor in good health. Some clones in this sample may be carry-over from other donors' samples. V gene TRBV7-9 combines with J gene TRBJ2-2, with 7 bases matching TRBD2. The sample was PBMCs. The CDR3 bases are TGTGCCAGCAGCTCTAAGACTAGCCGCACCGGGGAGCTGTTTTTT. This encodes CASSSKTSRTGELFF.